This TCR beta chain was obtained from a study of vaccination effects on CD4 cells after COVID-19. Study outcomes and limitations: Marked contraction was observed in infection-induced and vaccine-induced clones late after vaccination.

To note about this clone: The antigen is undetermined.

Trimming took 6 bases from V and 4 from J, leaving 18 bases between them. CDR3 length equals 15 residues. The germline V gene has CDR1 MNHEY and CDR2 SVGAGI. TCRdb's copy holds only in-frame clones and misses some; the assay was immunoSEQ multiplex PCR. The repertoire holds 15,000 or so clones, around 80% seen once, with under 30% in the top ten. The ViraFEST assay expanded antigen-specific CD4+ T cells with viral peptide pools before sequencing. CD4+ T cell isolation took place after 10 days of culture. On both days 3 and 7, half of the culture medium was replaced with IL-2 medium. This sequence originates from a human donor who received a COVID-19 vaccine. This chain connects TRBV6-5 to TRBJ1-1, with D hard to call. Material: CD4+ T cells from PBMCs cultured with HCoV-229E spike peptides, obtained before COVID-19 vaccination. As DNA, the CDR3 is TGTGCCAGCAGCCCCCCCAAGACACGTCCCACTGAAGCTTTCTTT. This gives the protein CASSPPKTRPTEAFF.